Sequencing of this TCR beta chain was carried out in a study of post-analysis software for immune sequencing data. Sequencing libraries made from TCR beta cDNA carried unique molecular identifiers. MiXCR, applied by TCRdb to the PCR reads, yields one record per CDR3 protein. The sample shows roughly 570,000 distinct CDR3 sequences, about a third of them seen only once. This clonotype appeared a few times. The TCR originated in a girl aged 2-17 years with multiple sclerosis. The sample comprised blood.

CDR3 nucleotides: TGTGCCAGCAGCCAAGATTTTACAGGTGGAGTGGATACGCAGTATTTT. This sequence encodes CASSQDFTGGVDTQYF. The V gene is TRBV3-1, the J gene TRBJ2-3, with a weak D call TRBD1 (5 bases). CDR3 length: 16 residues. With 0 bases removed from V and 6 bases from J, the gap between germline ends came to 16 bases. Germline CDR1 is LGHDT and CDR2 is YNNKEL (reference sequence).